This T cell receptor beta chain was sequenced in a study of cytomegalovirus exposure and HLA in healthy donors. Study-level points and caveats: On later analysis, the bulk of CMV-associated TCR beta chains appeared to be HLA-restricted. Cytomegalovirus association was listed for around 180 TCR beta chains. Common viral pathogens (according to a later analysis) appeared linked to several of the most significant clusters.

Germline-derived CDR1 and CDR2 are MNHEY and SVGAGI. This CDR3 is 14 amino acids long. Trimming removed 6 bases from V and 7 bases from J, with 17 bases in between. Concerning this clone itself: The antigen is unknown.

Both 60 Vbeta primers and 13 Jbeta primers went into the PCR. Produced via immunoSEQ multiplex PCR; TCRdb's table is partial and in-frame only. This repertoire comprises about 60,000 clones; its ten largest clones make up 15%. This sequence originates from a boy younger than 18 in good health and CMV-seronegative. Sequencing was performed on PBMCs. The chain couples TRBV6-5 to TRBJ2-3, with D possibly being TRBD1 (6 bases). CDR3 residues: CASRGGQFQNTQYF. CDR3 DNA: TGTGCCAGCAGAGGCGGACAGTTTCAGAATACGCAGTATTTT.